This T cell receptor beta chain is drawn from a study of Tregs in tolerant kidney transplant recipients. Study outcomes and limitations: Antigen-driven expansion was suggested because donor-specific Tregs expanded more than all Tregs in tolerant patients.

Profiling relied on immunoSEQ multiplex PCR, and the TCRdb table lists in-frame clones only, not all of them. Altogether approximately 82,000 clones are present, approximately 94% being singletons, with the ten largest covering approximately 1.5%. Related graft donors supplied nonmyeloablative bone marrow transplants, and mixed chimerism was transient. Unstimulated Tregs (CD4+CD25+CD127-) and CD4+CD25- non-Tregs were sorted from PBMCs. Points on this clone: The antigen is not known.

The TCR sequence derives from a human patient who received a combined kidney and bone marrow transplant. Some T cells may be graft donor cells. Sequencing used CD4+ T cells from blood (PBMCs), obtained 12 months after the transplant.

The CDR3 loop is CASSEAVDRRSSYEQYF. For the CDR3, the DNA is TGTGCCAGCAGTGAAGCTGTGGACAGGAGGAGCTCCTACGAGCAGTACTTC. V gene TRBV2 combines with J gene TRBJ2-7, with 7 bases identical to TRBD1. CDR3 length: 17 residues. CDR1 is SNHLY and CDR2 is FYNNEI in the germline V gene. V lost 0 bases, J lost 0 bases, and 8 bases stayed unmatched.